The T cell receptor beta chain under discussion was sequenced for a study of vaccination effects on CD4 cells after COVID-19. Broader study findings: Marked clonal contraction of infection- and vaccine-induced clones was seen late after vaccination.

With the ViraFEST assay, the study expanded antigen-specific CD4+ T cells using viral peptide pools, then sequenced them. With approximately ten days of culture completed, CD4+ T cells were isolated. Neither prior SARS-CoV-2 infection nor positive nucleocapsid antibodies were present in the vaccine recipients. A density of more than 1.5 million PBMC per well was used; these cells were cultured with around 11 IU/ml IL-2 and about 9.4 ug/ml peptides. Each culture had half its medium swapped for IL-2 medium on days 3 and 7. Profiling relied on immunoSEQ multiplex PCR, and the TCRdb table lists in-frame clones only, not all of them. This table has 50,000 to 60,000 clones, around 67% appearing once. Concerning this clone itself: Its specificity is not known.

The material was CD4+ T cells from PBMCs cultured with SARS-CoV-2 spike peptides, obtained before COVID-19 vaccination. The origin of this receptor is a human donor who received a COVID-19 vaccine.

This CDR3 is CASSVISGRRVTDTQYF. The DNA for the CDR3 is TGTGCCAGCAGTGTCATTAGCGGGAGGCGGGTCACAGATACGCAGTATTTT. This chain uses TRBV6-1 with TRBJ2-3; 10 bases agree with TRBD2. Per germline, CDR1 MNHNS and CDR2 SASEGT. V dropped 4 bases and J dropped 2; count of bases not matched to a gene: 9. This CDR3 is 17 amino acids long.